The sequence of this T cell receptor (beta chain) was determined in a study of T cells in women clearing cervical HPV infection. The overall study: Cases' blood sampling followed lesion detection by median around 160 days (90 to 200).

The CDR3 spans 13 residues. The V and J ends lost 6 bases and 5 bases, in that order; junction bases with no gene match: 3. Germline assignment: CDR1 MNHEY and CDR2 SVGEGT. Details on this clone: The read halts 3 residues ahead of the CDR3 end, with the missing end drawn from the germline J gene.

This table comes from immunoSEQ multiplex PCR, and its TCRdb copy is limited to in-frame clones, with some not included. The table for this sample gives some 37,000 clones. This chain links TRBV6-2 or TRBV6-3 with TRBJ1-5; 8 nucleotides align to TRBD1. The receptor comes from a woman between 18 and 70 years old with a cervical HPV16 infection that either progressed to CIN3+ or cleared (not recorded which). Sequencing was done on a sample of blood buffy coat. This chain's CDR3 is CASRGQAHQPQHF. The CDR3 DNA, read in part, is TGTGCCAGCAGGGGACAGGCCCATCAGCCC.